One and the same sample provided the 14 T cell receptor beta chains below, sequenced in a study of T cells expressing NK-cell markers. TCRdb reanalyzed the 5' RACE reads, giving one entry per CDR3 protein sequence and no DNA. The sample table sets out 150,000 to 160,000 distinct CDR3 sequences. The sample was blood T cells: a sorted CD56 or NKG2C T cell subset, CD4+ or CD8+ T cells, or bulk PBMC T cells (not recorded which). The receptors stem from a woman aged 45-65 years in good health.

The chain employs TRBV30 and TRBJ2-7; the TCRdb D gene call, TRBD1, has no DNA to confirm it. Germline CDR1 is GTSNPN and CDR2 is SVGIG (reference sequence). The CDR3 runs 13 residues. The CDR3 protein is CAWSWDREYEQYF.

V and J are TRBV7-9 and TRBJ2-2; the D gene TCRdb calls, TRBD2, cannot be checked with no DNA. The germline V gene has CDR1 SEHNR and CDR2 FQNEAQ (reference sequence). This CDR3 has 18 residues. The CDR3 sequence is CARQGLAGESANTGELFF.

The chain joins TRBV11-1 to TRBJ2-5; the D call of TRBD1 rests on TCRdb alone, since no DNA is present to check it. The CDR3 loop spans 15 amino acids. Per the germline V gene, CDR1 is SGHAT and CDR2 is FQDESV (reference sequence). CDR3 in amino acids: CASSYTGTQGETQYF.

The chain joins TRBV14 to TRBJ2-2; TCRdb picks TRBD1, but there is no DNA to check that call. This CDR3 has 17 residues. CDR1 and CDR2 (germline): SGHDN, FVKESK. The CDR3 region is CASSQFKDRANTGELFF.

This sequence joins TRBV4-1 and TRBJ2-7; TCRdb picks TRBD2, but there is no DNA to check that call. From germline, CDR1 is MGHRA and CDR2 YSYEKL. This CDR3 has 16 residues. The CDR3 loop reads CASSQVSSGSYMQQYF.

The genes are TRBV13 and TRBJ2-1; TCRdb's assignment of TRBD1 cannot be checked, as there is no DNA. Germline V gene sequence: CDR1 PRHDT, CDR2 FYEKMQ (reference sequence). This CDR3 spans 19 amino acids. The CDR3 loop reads CASSSLADRAPATRNEQFF.

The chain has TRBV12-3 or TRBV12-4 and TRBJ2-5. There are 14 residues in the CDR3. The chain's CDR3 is CASSFAGDVETQYF.

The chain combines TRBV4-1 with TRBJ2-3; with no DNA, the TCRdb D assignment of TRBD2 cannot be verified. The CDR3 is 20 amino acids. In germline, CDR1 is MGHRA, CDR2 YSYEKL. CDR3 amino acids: CASSQRGRPSGIVEPDTQYF.

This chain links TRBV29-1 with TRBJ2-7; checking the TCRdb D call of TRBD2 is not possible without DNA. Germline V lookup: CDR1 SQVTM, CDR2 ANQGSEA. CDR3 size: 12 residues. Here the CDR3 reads CSVGEVLYEQYF.

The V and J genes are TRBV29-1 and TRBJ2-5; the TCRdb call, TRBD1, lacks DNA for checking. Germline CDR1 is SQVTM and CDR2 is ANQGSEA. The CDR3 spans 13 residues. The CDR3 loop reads CSVQGVGEETQYF. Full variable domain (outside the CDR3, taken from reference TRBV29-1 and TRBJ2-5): SAVISQKPSRDICQRGTSLTIQCQVDSQVTMMFWYRQQPGQSLTLIATANQGSEATYESGFVIDKFPISRPNLTFSTLTVSNMSPEDSSIYLCSVQGVGEETQYFGPGTRLLVL.

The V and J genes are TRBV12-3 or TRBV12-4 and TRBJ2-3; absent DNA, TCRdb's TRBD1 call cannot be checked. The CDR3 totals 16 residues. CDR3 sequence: CASSVGQLGNTDTQYF.

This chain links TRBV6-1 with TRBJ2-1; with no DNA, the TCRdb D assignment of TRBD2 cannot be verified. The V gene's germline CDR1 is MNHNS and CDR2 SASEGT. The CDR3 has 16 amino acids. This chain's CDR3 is CASSGYSGRSYNEQFF.

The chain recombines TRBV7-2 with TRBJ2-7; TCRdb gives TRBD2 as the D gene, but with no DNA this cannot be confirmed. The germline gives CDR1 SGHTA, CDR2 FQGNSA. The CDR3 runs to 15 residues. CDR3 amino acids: CASSPNPRASYEQYF.

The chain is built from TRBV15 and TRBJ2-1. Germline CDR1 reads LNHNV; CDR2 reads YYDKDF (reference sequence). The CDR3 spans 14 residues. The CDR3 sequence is CATSRRGSYNEQFF.